The 15 T cell receptor beta chains given below trace back to one sample, sequenced in a study of T cells in Graves' hyperthyroidism and ophthalmopathy. Regions amplified from RNA transcripts were the TCR beta CDR3 regions. Initially, a first-round RT-PCR of the TCR CDR3 employed the HTBI primer set. TCRdb reprocessed the multiplex PCR reads with MiXCR, giving one entry per CDR3 protein. The data contain about 400,000 distinct CDR3 sequences, about an eighth of them singletons. Input material: blood. These receptors originate from a woman aged 18-29 years with Graves' hyperthyroidism.

The rearrangement joins TRBV6-6 to TRBJ1-2; 7 nucleotides agree with TRBD1. Per the germline V gene, CDR1 is MNHNY and CDR2 is SVGAGI (reference sequence). The junction had 8 bases not matched to a gene; V was cut back by 2 bases and J by 8 bases. The CDR3 length is 14 residues. The CDR3 nucleotides are TGTGCCAGCAGTTACACACGGACAGGACAAGGCTACACCTTC. It is translated as CASSYTRTGQGYTF.

This clonotype was seen a few times. The gene calls are TRBV11-2 and TRBJ2-5; D remains unclear. The germline gives CDR1 SGHAT, CDR2 FQNNGV. V was clipped by 6 bases and J by 2 bases, with 16 bases between them. The CDR3 is 15 residues long. The CDR3 nucleotides read TGTGCCAGCAGTCCCGAATGGCAGGTTCAAGAGACCCAGTACTTC. Residues: CASSPEWQVQETQYF.

The chain links TRBV28 to TRBJ2-2, with TRBD2 matching over 12 bases. Germline assignment: CDR1 MDHEN and CDR2 SYDVKM. This CDR3 is built from 15 residues. V was pared by 4 bases and J by 4 bases, with 1 base of the junction left unmatched. This CDR3 reads CASSSLAGGTGELFF. As DNA, the CDR3 is TGTGCCAGCAGTTCACTAGCGGGAGGCACCGGGGAGCTGTTTTTT.

As DNA, the CDR3 is TGTGCCAGCAGTCCCTGGGAGGGAGAAGGCAATCAGCCCCAGCATTTT. Protein: CASSPWEGEGNQPQHF. V is TRBV28 and J is TRBJ1-5, with D unclear. The CDR3 spans 16 residues. Germline CDR1 MDHEN, CDR2 SYDVKM. The V end lost 5 bases, the J end lost 2 bases, and 16 bases lay between the germline ends.

This clonotype occurred many times. The chain has TRBV28 and TRBJ1-2; tentative D call: TRBD1 (5 bases). The CDR3 spans 12 residues. V was trimmed by 5 bases and J by 7 bases, leaving 11 bases between them. Germline V gene lookup returns CDR1 MDHEN and CDR2 SYDVKM. DNA for the CDR3: TGTGCCAGCAGTCCCGGGGACGGTGGCTACACCTTC. Translated, it gives CASSPGDGGYTF.

In this sample, this clonotype turned up many times. The chain has TRBV7-3 and TRBJ2-3; D remains unclear. CDR1 SGHTA and CDR2 FQGTGA come from the germline V gene. The CDR3 totals 14 residues. V shed 5 bases and J shed 0 bases, with 9 bases lying between them. The CDR3 bases are TGTGCCAGCAGCACGACGGCCAGCACAGATACGCAGTATTTT. Its translation: CASSTTASTDTQYF.

This clonotype was seen many times. The chain carries TRBV15 and TRBJ2-1; 9 bases are shared with TRBD2. Germline V lookup: CDR1 LNHNV, CDR2 YYDKDF (reference sequence). Trimming took 0 bases from V and 6 from J; bases not matched to a gene: 12. The CDR3 loop spans 18 amino acids. The CDR3 coding sequence is TGTGCCACCAGCAGAGACCGAGACCTAGCGGGAAGGGGCAATGAGCAGTTCTTC. This translates into CATSRDRDLAGRGNEQFF.

This clonotype has at least ten counts. The V and J genes are TRBV20-1 and TRBJ2-7; the D gene could be TRBD1 or TRBD2 (5 bases each). The CDR3 spans 13 residues. The germline V gene has CDR1 DFQATT and CDR2 SNEGSKA (reference sequence). Trimming pared 6 bases from V and 4 bases from J, leaving 16 bases between. The CDR3 loop reads CSARMSGGYEQYF. DNA for the CDR3: TGCAGTGCGCGAATGTCTGGGGGATACGAGCAGTACTTC.

This clonotype showed up many times. V gene TRBV6-5 combines with J gene TRBJ2-1; D is unresolved. The germline V gene encodes CDR1 MNHEY and CDR2 SVGAGI. This CDR3 is built from 14 residues. V lost 0 bases, J lost 6 bases, and 9 bases lay in between. The CDR3, as DNA: TGTGCCAGCAGTTACTCGACGGTGAGCAATGAGCAGTTCTTC. This codes for CASSYSTVSNEQFF.

The table lists this clonotype with many counts. The gene calls are TRBV24-1 and TRBJ2-5, with TRBD1 matching 8 bases. Trimming removed 3 bases from V and 7 bases from J; junction bases left unmatched: 9. The CDR3 loop spans 15 amino acids. The V gene's germline CDR1 is KGHDR and CDR2 SFDVKD. This CDR3 is CATSDPGTGDGTQYF. In DNA form, the CDR3 reads TGTGCCACCAGTGATCCCGGGACAGGAGATGGGACCCAGTACTTC.

Ten or more counts support this clonotype. At one of its ends the junction is not consistent with the germline gene, which may arise from a read error. This sequence joins TRBV12-3 or TRBV12-4 and TRBJ2-1; 7 positions agree with TRBD2. CDR3 length: 12 residues. The CDR3 DNA follows: TGTGCCAGCAGTATAGCGGGCTATGAGCAGTTCTTC. It encodes CASSIAGYEQFF.

At least ten counts were recorded for this clonotype. In DNA, the CDR3 is TGCAGTGCTAGAGTCAAGCTTGCTACAAACTACAATGAGCAGTTCTTC. This codes for CSARVKLATNYNEQFF. The chain links TRBV20-1 to TRBJ2-1; no firm D call. Trimming removed 1 base at V and 3 bases at J, with 16 bases between. The CDR3 sequence is 16 residues long. Germline V lookup: CDR1 DFQATT, CDR2 SNEGSKA (reference sequence).

This clonotype was counted many times. The rearrangement joins TRBV7-2 to TRBJ1-5; D possibly corresponds to TRBD1 (5 bases). CDR1 is SGHTA and CDR2 is FQGNSA in the germline V gene. V lost 2 bases and J 4 bases, leaving 12 bases between the germline ends. CDR3 length: 15 amino acids. Here the CDR3 DNA reads TGTGCCAGCAGCTTACGCCCGGGGGAGAATCAGCCCCAGCATTTT. Translated, it gives CASSLRPGENQPQHF.

This clonotype was observed many times. This sequence joins TRBV29-1 and TRBJ2-1, with D uncertain. This CDR3 contains 13 residues. V was trimmed by 2 bases and J by 6 bases, leaving 11 bases between them. CDR1 is SQVTM and CDR2 is ANQGSEA in the germline V gene. CDR3 bases: TGCAGCGTTGAATGGGGTATCGGCAATGAGCAGTTCTTC. Translation gives CSVEWGIGNEQFF.

This rearrangement joins TRBV27 to TRBJ2-7; 8 nucleotides line up with TRBD2. CDR1 is MNHEY, CDR2 SMNVEV, per germline (reference sequence). The CDR3 has 15 residues. With 7 bases clipped from V and 0 bases from J, the junction kept 8 bases outside the gene matches. CDR3 protein: CASNPTSGPSYEQYF. The DNA of the CDR3 is TGTGCCAGCAATCCTACTAGCGGACCCTCCTACGAGCAGTACTTC.